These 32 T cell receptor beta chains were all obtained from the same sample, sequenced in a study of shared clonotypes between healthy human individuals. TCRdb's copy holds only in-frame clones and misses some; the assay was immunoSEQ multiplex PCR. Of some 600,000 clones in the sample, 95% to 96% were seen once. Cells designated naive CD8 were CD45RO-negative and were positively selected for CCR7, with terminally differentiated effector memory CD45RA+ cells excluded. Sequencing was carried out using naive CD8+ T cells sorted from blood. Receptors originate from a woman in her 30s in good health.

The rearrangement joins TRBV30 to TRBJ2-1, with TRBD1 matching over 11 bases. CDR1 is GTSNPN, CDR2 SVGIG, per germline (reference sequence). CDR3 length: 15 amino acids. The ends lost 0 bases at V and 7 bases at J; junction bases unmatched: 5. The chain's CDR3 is CAWSVTGQGANEQFF. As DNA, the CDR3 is TGTGCCTGGAGTGTTACCGGACAGGGGGCGAATGAGCAGTTCTTC.

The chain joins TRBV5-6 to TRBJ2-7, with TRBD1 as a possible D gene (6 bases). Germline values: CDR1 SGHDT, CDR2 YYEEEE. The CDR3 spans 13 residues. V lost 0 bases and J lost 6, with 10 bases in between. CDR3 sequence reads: CASSLDRASEQYF. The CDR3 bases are TGTGCCAGCAGCTTGGACAGGGCATCCGAGCAGTACTTC.

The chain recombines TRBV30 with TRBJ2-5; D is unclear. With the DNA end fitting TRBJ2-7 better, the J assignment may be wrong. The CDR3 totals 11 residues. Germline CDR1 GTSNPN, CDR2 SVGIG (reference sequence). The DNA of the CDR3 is TGTGCCTGGAGTGGGGTCTACGAGCAGTACTTC. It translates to CAWSGVYEQYF.

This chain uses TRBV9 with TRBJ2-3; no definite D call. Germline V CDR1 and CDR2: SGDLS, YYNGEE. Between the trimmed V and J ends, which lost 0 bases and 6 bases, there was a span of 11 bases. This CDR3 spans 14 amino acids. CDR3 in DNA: TGTGCCAGCAGCGTAGCTAATTTATTGGATACGCAGTATTTT. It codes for CASSVANLLDTQYF.

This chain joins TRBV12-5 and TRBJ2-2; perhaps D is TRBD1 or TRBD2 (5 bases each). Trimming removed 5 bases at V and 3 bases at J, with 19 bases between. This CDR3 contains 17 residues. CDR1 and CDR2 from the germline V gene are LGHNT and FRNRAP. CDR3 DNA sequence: TGTGCTAGTGGTCCGACTGGGGGTGTAGGGGACACCGGGGAGCTGTTTTTT. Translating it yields CASGPTGGVGDTGELFF. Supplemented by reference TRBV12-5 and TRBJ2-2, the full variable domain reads DARVTQTPRHKVTEMGQEVTMRCQPILGHNTVFWYRQTMMQGLELLAYFRNRAPLDDSGMPKDRFSAEMPDATLATLKIQPSEPRDSAVYFCASGPTGGVGDTGELFFGEGSRLTVL.

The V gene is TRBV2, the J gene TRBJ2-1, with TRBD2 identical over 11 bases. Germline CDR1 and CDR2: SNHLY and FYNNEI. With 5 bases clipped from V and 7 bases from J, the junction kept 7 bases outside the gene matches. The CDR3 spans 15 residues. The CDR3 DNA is TGTGCCAGCAGTAAAACTAGCGGGAGTAGGAATGAGCAGTTCTTC. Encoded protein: CASSKTSGSRNEQFF.

CDR3 residues: CASSLLGLAGVLSSYNEQFF. DNA of the CDR3: TGTGCCAGCAGTTTATTGGGACTAGCGGGGGTACTAAGCTCCTACAATGAGCAGTTCTTC. The gene calls are TRBV28 and TRBJ2-1, with 14 bases lining up with TRBD2. The CDR3 totals 20 residues. The V gene end was trimmed by 1 base and the J gene end by 0 bases; junction bases not matched to a gene: 8. The germline CDR1 and CDR2 sequences are MDHEN and SYDVKM.

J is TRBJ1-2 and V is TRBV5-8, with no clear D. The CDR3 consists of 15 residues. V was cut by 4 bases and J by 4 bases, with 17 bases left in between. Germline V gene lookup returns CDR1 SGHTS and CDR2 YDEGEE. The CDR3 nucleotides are TGTGCCAGCAGCGTGAACCTCGGGCGGATCTATGGCTACACCTTC. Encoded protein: CASSVNLGRIYGYTF.

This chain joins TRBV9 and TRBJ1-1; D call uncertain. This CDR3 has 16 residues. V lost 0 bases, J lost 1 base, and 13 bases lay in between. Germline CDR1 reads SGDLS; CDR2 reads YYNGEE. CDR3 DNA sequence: TGTGCCAGCAGCGTAGCCGGGGAGGAGGGGAACACTGAAGCTTTCTTT. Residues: CASSVAGEEGNTEAFF.

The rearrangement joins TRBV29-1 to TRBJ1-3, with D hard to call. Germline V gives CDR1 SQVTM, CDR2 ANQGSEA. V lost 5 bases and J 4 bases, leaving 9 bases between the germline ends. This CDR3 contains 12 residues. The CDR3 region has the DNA TGCAGCGTTCAGCGAGACGGAAACACCATATATTTT. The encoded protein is CSVQRDGNTIYF.

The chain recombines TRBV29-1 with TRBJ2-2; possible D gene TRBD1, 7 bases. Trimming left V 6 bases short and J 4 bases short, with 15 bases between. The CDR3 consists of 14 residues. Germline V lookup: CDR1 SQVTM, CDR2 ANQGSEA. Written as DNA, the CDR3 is TGCAGCGTCGCGGGACAGAAACCCACCGGGGAGCTGTTTTTT. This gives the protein CSVAGQKPTGELFF.

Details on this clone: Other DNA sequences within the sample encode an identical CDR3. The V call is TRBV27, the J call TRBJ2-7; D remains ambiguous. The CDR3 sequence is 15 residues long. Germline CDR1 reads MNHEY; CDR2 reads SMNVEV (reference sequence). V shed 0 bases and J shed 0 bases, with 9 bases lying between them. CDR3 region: CASSLSYGSSYEQYF. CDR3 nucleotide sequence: TGTGCCAGCAGTTTATCGTACGGCAGCTCCTACGAGCAGTACTTC.

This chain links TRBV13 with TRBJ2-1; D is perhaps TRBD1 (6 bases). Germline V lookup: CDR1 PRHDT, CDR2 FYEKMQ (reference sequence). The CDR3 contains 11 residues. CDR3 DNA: TGTGCAGGTGTCAGGGGTCATGAGCAGTTCTTC. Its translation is CAGVRGHEQFF.

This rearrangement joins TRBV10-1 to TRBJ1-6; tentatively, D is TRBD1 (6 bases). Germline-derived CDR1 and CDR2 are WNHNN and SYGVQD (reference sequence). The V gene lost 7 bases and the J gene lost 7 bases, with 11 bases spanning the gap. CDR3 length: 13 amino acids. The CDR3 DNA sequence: TGCGCCAGCACCGGACAGCTGAATTCACCCCTCCACTTT. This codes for CASTGQLNSPLHF.

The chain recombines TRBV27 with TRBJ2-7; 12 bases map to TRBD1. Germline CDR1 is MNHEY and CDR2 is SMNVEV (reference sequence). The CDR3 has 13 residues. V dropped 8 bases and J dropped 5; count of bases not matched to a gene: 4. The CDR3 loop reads CASGDRGLDEQYF. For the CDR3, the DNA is TGTGCCAGCGGGGACAGGGGGCTAGACGAGCAGTACTTC.

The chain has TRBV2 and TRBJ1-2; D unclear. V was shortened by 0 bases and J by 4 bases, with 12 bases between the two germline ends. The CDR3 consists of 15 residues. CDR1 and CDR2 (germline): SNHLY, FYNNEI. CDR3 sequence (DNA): TGTGCCAGCAGTGAAGCGCTTGCAGGACTCTATGGCTACACCTTC. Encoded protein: CASSEALAGLYGYTF.

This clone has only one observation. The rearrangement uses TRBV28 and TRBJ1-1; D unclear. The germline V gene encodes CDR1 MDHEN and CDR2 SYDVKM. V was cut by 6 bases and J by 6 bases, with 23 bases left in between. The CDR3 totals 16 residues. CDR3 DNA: TGTGCCAGCAGAATGCCCCTGCGGGAAGGGTGGCCTGAAGCTTTCTTT. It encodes CASRMPLREGWPEAFF.

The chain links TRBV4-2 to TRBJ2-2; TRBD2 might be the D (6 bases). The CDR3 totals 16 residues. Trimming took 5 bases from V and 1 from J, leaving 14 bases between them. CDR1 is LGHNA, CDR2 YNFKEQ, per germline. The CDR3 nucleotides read TGTGCCAGCAGCGCTAGGGACTTGCTGAACACCGGGGAGCTGTTTTTT. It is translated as CASSARDLLNTGELFF.

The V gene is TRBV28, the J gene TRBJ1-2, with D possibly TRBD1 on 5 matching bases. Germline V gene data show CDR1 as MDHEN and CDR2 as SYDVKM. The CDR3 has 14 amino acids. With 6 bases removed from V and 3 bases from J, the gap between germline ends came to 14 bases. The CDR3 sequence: CASRVTAAYYGYTF. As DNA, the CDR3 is TGTGCCAGCAGGGTGACAGCAGCATACTATGGCTACACCTTC.

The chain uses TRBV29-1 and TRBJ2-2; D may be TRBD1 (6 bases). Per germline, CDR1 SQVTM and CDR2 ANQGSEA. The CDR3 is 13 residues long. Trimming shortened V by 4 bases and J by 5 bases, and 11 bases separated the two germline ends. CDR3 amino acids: CSVGLGATGELFF. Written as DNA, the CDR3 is TGCAGCGTTGGTTTGGGGGCAACCGGGGAGCTGTTTTTT.

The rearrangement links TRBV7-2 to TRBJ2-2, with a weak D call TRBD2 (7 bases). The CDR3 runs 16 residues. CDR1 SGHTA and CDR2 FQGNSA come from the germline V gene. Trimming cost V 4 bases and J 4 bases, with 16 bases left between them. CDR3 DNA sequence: TGTGCCAGCAGCTATGGGGGGGCGGTTGGCACCGGGGAGCTGTTTTTT. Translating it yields CASSYGGAVGTGELFF.

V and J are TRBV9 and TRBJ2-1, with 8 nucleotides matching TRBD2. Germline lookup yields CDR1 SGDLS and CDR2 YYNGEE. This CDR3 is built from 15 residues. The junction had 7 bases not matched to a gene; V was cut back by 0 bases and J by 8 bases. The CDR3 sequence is CASSVGAGGHYEQFF. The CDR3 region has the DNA TGTGCCAGCAGCGTAGGGGCGGGAGGCCACTATGAGCAGTTCTTC.

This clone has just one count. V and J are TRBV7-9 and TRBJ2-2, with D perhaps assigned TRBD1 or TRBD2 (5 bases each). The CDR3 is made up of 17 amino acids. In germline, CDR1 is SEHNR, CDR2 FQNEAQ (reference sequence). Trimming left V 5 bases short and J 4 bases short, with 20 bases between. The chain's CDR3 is CASSVSTGAGGTGELFF. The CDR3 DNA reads TGTGCCAGCAGCGTCAGTACCGGGGCAGGTGGCACCGGGGAGCTGTTTTTT.

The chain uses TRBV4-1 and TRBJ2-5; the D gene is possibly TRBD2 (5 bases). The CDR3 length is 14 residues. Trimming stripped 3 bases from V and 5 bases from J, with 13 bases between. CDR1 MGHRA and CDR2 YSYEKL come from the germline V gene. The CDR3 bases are TGCGCCAGCAGCCAGGACGGAGGATTGGAGACCCAGTACTTC. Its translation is CASSQDGGLETQYF.

As DNA, the CDR3 is TGTGCCAGCAGCTTTTCAGGGGTCCCAACCTACGAGCAGTACTTC. This encodes CASSFSGVPTYEQYF. V usage is TRBV5-5 and J usage is TRBJ2-7; the D gene is possibly TRBD1 (6 bases). This CDR3 region has 15 residues. V was shortened by 2 bases and J by 2 bases, with 14 bases between the two germline ends. CDR1 is SGHKS, CDR2 YYEKEE, per germline (reference sequence).

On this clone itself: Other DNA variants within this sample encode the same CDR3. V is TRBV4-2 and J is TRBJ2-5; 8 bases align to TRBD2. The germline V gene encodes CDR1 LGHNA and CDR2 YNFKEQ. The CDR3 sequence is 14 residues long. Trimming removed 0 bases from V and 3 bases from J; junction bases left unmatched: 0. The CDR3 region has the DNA TGTGCCAGCAGCCAAGAACTAGCGGAAGAGACCCAGTACTTC. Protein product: CASSQELAEETQYF.

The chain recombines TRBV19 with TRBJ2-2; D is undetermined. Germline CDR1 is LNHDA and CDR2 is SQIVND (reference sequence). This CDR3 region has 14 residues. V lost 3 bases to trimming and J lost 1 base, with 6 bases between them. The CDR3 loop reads CASSIWENTGELFF. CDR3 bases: TGTGCCAGTAGTATTTGGGAGAACACCGGGGAGCTGTTTTTT. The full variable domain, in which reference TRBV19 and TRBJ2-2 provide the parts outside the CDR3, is DGGITQSPKYLFRKEGQNVTLSCEQNLNHDAMYWYRQDPGQGLRLIYYSQIVNDFQKGDIAEGYSVSREKKESFPLTVTSAQKNPTAFYLCASSIWENTGELFFGEGSRLTVL.

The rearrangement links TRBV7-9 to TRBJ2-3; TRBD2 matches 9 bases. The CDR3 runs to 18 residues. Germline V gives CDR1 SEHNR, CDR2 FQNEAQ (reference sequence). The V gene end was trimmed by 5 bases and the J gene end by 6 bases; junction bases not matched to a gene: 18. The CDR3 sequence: CASSPDGLAGTSPDTQYF. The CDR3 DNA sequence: TGTGCCAGCAGCCCCGACGGGCTAGCGGGAACGTCTCCCGATACGCAGTATTTT.

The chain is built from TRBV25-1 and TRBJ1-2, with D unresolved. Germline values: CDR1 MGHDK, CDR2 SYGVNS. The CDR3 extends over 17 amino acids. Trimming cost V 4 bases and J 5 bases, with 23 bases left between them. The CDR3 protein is CASSGDQESPARYGYTF. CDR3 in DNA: TGTGCCAGCAGTGGGGATCAAGAATCCCCGGCTAGGTATGGCTACACCTTC.

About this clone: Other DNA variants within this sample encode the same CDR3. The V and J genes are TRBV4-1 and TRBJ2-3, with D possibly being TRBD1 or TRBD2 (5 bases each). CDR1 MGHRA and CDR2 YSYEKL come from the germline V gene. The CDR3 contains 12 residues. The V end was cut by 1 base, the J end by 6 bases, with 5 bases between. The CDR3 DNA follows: TGCGCCAGCAGCCAAGGGGGGGATACGCAGTATTTT. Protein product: CASSQGGDTQYF.

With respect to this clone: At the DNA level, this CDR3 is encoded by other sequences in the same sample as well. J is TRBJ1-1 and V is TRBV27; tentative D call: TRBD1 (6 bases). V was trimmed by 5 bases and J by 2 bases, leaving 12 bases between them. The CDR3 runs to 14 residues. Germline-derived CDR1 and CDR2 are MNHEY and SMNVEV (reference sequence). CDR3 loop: CASSPGGANTEAFF. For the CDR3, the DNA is TGTGCCAGCAGTCCCGGGGGGGCCAACACTGAAGCTTTCTTT.

Here the CDR3 DNA reads TGTGCCAGCAGCTCGGGGGCAGATCAAGAGACCCAGTACTTC. Translation gives CASSSGADQETQYF. The chain uses TRBV5-4 and TRBJ2-5, with D perhaps TRBD1 or TRBD2 (6 bases each). The V end was cut by 3 bases, the J end by 2 bases, with 11 bases between. The CDR3 loop spans 14 amino acids. Germline V gene data show CDR1 as SGHNT and CDR2 as YYREEE (reference sequence).